The TCR beta chain described here comes from a study of T cells after yellow fever vaccination. The CDR3 extends over 16 amino acids. The germline V gene has CDR1 MNHEY and CDR2 SMNVEV (reference sequence). Trimming left V 5 bases short and J 2 bases short, with 16 bases between. Study-wide results and limits: Booster samples showed a return of most primary-vaccination clones (approximately 95% CD4, 88% CD8). The CD4 and CD8 compartments had a small share of their clonotypes in common. The presence of abundant clonotypes contaminating from the bulk population was possible in FACS-sorted repertoires.

There are many counts of this clonotype. The antigen is not known. MiXCR, run by TCRdb on the 5' RACE reads, gives a single entry per CDR3 protein. The top ten clones hold about 15% of a sample with 350,000 to 450,000 distinct CDR3 sequences, more than 5.5% of them seen once. The starting material was PBMCs, obtained 5 days after the yellow fever booster vaccination. V usage is TRBV27 and J usage is TRBJ2-1; weak D call: TRBD2 (5 bases). This receptor was identified in a man in his thirties or forties who received the YFV17D yellow fever vaccine. CDR3 bases: TGTGCCAGCAGTAGCGAGACTAAACTGACCTACAATGAGCAGTTCTTC. Translation gives CASSSETKLTYNEQFF.